Each of the 6 T cell receptor beta chains below was sequenced from the same sample in a study of beta chain features in type 1 diabetes. Isolated RNA was reverse transcribed in full, so expressed TCRB transcripts were sequenced. Sequencing was performed with immunoSEQ multiplex PCR; in TCRdb, only in-frame clones are kept and a portion is missing. The sample consists of 300,000 to 350,000 clones, 12% to 15% of them appearing once. Sequenced: central memory CD4+ T cells from blood. Receptors were obtained from a man younger than 40 in good health.

The chain couples TRBV7-8 to TRBJ1-6, with unresolved D. The CDR3 is 13 amino acids. Per the germline V gene, CDR1 is SGHVS and CDR2 is FQNEAQ. V lost 5 bases and J 7 bases, leaving 9 bases between the germline ends. CDR3 in amino acids: CASSRDRNSPLHF. As DNA, the CDR3 is TGTGCCAGCAGCCGAGACCGAAATTCACCCCTCCACTTT.

Regarding this clone: This specimen includes other DNA sequences encoding the same CDR3. The chain joins TRBV9 to TRBJ1-1; D gene uncertain. The CDR3 runs to 13 residues. Trimming pared 0 bases from V and 4 bases from J, leaving 7 bases between. CDR1 is SGDLS and CDR2 is YYNGEE in the germline V gene. The CDR3 DNA follows: TGTGCCAGCAGCGTAGAAGGGCGCACTGAAGCTTTCTTT. Its translation: CASSVEGRTEAFF.

This clone has just a few counts. V gene TRBV7-9 combines with J gene TRBJ2-5; D remains unclear. From germline, CDR1 is SEHNR and CDR2 FQNEAQ (reference sequence). The ends were cut back, 5 bases at V and 2 bases at J, with 9 bases in the middle. This CDR3 comprises 13 residues. The CDR3 bases are TGTGCCAGCAGCCTCAGCCCGCAAGAGACCCAGTACTTC. It codes for CASSLSPQETQYF.

The chain couples TRBV28 to TRBJ1-3, with D unresolved. Trimming took off 6 bases at V and 4 bases at J, with 10 bases between the two ends. Germline V gene sequence: CDR1 MDHEN, CDR2 SYDVKM. The CDR3 extends over 13 amino acids. This chain's CDR3 is CASSSAGGNTIYF. The CDR3 DNA is TGTGCCAGCAGCTCCGCGGGGGGAAACACCATATATTTT. The full variable domain, completed using reference TRBV28 and TRBJ1-3, is DVKVTQSSRYLVKRTGEKVFLECVQDMDHENMFWYRQDPGLGLRLIYFSYDVKMKEKGDIPEGYSVSREKKERFSLILESASTNQTSMYLCASSSAGGNTIYFGEGSWLTVV.

The CDR3 reads CASSVILGYEQYV. The CDR3 coding sequence is TGTGCCAGCAGTGTCATCCTGGGCTACGAGCAGTACGTC. V is TRBV6-1 and J is TRBJ2-7; D call uncertain. The CDR3 runs 13 residues. V was cut by 4 bases and J by 3 bases, with 10 bases left in between. Germline CDR1 is MNHNS and CDR2 is SASEGT.

This clone was observed many times. The gene calls are TRBV19 and TRBJ1-2; 9 nucleotides line up with TRBD1. The CDR3 runs to 15 residues. The V and J ends lost 5 bases and 7 bases, in that order; junction bases with no gene match: 11. Germline-derived CDR1 and CDR2 are LNHDA and SQIVND (reference sequence). The CDR3 nucleotides are TGTGCCAGTAGTGGCCGGACAGGGGTCAGCTTTGGCTACACCTTC. Protein product: CASSGRTGVSFGYTF.